This entry lists 20 T cell receptor beta chains sequenced from one sample in a study of glioma-infiltrating T cells after dendritic cell vaccination. Time point: after dendritic cell vaccination, including at tumor progression/relapse. Measured with immunoSEQ multiplex PCR; TCRdb has only the in-frame clones, and not every one. The sample has approximately 91,000 clones, approximately 75% seen once. The material was blood, obtained after dendritic cell vaccination. The receptors originated from a human donor with glioblastoma.

This chain connects TRBV7-2 to TRBJ2-7; TRBD2 matches at 9 bases. This CDR3 has 15 amino acids. The V gene end was trimmed by 4 bases and the J gene end by 3 bases; junction bases not matched to a gene: 7. The germline CDR1 and CDR2 sequences are SGHTA and FQGNSA. This chain's CDR3 is CASSYIAGANYEQYV. Written as DNA, the CDR3 is TGTGCCAGCAGCTACATAGCGGGGGCGAACTACGAGCAGTACGTC.

This clone was recorded a few times. This sequence joins TRBV30 and TRBJ1-4, with D possibly being TRBD1 (6 bases). Germline V gene data show CDR1 as GTSNPN and CDR2 as SVGIG (reference sequence). V gave up 0 bases and J gave up 8 bases, with 19 bases separating them. This CDR3 contains 16 residues. CDR3 coding DNA: TGTGCCTGGAGTGTTGGGAATTCAGGGGTGGGAGAAAAACTGTTTTTT. This gives the protein CAWSVGNSGVGEKLFF.

The genes are TRBV2 and TRBJ1-1; unclear D gene. The germline gives CDR1 SNHLY, CDR2 FYNNEI. The V and J ends lost 10 bases and 0 bases respectively, with 6 bases between them. The CDR3 has 11 residues. The CDR3 sequence is CATEMNTEAFF. As DNA, the CDR3 is TGTGCCACCGAGATGAACACTGAAGCTTTCTTT.

This chain joins TRBV7-2 and TRBJ1-5; TRBD1 might be the D (6 bases). The CDR3 spans 15 residues. CDR1 is SGHTA, CDR2 FQGNSA, per germline. V was pared by 5 bases and J by 5 bases, with 16 bases between. CDR3 region: CASSGYTGSHQPQHF. In DNA, the CDR3 is TGTGCCAGCAGCGGTTATACAGGGTCCCATCAGCCCCAGCATTTT.

This chain connects TRBV5-6 to TRBJ1-1; no firm D call. CDR3 length equals 15 residues. Looked up from germline, CDR1 is SGHDT and CDR2 is YYEEEE. The germline V and J ends were trimmed by 2 bases and 2 bases, with 13 bases remaining between them. CDR3 loop: CASSFLGLENTEAFF. The CDR3 DNA reads as TGTGCCAGCAGCTTTCTAGGTTTAGAAAACACTGAAGCTTTCTTT.

This chain joins TRBV18 and TRBJ2-1; D gene unclear. The CDR3 is 15 amino acids. Per the germline V gene, CDR1 is KGHSH and CDR2 is LQKENI. The V and J ends lost 3 bases and 0 bases respectively, with 9 bases between them. CDR3 protein: CASSPAESSYNEQFF. The CDR3 bases are TGTGCCAGCTCACCCGCGGAGAGCTCCTACAATGAGCAGTTCTTC. Full variable domain (rest looked up from reference TRBV18 and TRBJ2-1): NAGVMQNPRHLVRRRGQEARLRCSPMKGHSHVYWYRQLPEEGLKFMVYLQKENIIDESGMPKERFSAEFPKEGPSILRIQQVVRGDSAAYFCASSPAESSYNEQFFGPGTRLTVL.

This clone was observed a single time. The chain is built from TRBV5-4 and TRBJ2-3; 9 nucleotides match TRBD1. V gave up 5 bases and J gave up 0 bases; unmatched junction bases: 4. Germline V CDR1 and CDR2: SGHNT, YYREEE (reference sequence). This CDR3 has 15 amino acids. CDR3 sequence: CASRRDRVSTDTQYF. CDR3 coding DNA: TGTGCCAGCAGAAGGGACAGGGTGAGCACAGATACGCAGTATTTT.

The count of this clone is one. The chain carries TRBV7-7 and TRBJ1-2; D may be TRBD1 (5 bases). Deletions cut 2 bases from V and 7 bases from J, with 14 bases between. This CDR3 has 14 amino acids. The germline gives CDR1 SSHAT, CDR2 FNYEAQ (reference sequence). DNA of the CDR3: TGTGCCAGCAGCTTACGCGGGGGTCTAGTTGGCTACACCTTC. Amino acid sequence: CASSLRGGLVGYTF.

This chain joins TRBV2 and TRBJ2-3; 12 nucleotides align to TRBD2. This CDR3 is built from 16 residues. Trimming took 6 bases from V and 3 from J; bases not matched to a gene: 7. Germline V gives CDR1 SNHLY, CDR2 FYNNEI. The DNA of the CDR3 is TGTGCCAGCAGCGCAACTAGCGGGAGGATAACAGATACGCAGTATTTT. It specifies CASSATSGRITDTQYF.

The CDR3 sequence: CASSLQKIQGAGANVLTF. The CDR3 DNA is TGTGCCAGCAGCCTTCAGAAGATACAGGGAGCTGGGGCCAACGTCCTGACTTTC. This chain connects TRBV7-9 to TRBJ2-6; TRBD1 might be the D (6 bases). Germline CDR1 reads SEHNR; CDR2 reads FQNEAQ (reference sequence). There are 18 residues in the CDR3. The ends were cut back, 5 bases at V and 2 bases at J, with 19 bases in the middle.

The rearrangement links TRBV5-1 to TRBJ2-5; TRBD2 matches 13 bases. The junction had 2 bases not matched to a gene; V was cut back by 0 bases and J by 3 bases. Looked up from germline, CDR1 is SGHRS and CDR2 is YFSETQ. The length of the CDR3 is 16 residues. The CDR3 coding sequence is TGCGCCAGCAGCTTGGGACTAGCGGGGGGAGAAGAGACCCAGTACTTC. Its translation is CASSLGLAGGEETQYF.

This clone was detected once. The chain links TRBV6-1 to TRBJ2-7; 9 nucleotides line up with TRBD2. Per germline, CDR1 MNHNS and CDR2 SASEGT. Trimming at V came to 4 bases and at J to 2 bases, leaving 9 bases not matched to a gene. There are 16 residues in the CDR3. The chain's CDR3 is CASSGYGASGAYEQYV. DNA of the CDR3: TGTGCCAGCAGTGGATATGGGGCTAGCGGGGCCTACGAGCAGTACGTC.

The chain recombines TRBV4-1 with TRBJ1-2; 8 bases match TRBD1. The CDR3 has 15 amino acids. Germline V lookup: CDR1 MGHRA, CDR2 YSYEKL. Germline trimming cut 0 bases from V and 2 bases from J; bases unmatched to any gene: 2. CDR3 region: CASSQDNRGNYGYTF. The DNA for the CDR3 is TGCGCCAGCAGCCAAGATAACAGGGGGAACTATGGCTACACCTTC.

The J gene is TRBJ2-5, the V gene TRBV7-9, with TRBD1 matching over 11 bases. The CDR3 loop spans 15 amino acids. Germline CDR1 reads SEHNR; CDR2 reads FQNEAQ (reference sequence). The V gene end was trimmed by 5 bases and the J gene end by 6 bases; junction bases not matched to a gene: 8. The CDR3 sequence: CASSLRGTGGQTQYF. CDR3 nucleotides: TGTGCCAGCAGCCTCCGAGGGACAGGGGGACAGACCCAGTACTTC.

This chain uses TRBV7-9 with TRBJ1-2, with TRBD1 matching 9 bases. V dropped 1 base and J dropped 0; count of bases not matched to a gene: 3. The CDR3 covers 16 residues. Germline CDR1 SEHNR, CDR2 FQNEAQ (reference sequence). The CDR3 reads CASSLVGDRANYGYTF. The CDR3 DNA reads TGTGCCAGCAGCTTAGTAGGGGACAGGGCTAACTATGGCTACACCTTC.

This chain joins TRBV6-1 and TRBJ2-7, with D possibly being TRBD2 (7 bases). CDR3 length: 17 amino acids. Germline CDR1 is MNHNS and CDR2 is SASEGT. Trimming removed 3 bases from V and 3 bases from J, with 21 bases in between. In DNA form, the CDR3 reads TGTGCCAGCAGTGATTCCAAAGGGGGGGGGTACAACTACGAGCAGTACGTC. It specifies CASSDSKGGGYNYEQYV.

This chain links TRBV10-3 with TRBJ1-5; TRBD1 might be the D (5 bases). V was trimmed by 6 bases and J by 3 bases, leaving 12 bases between them. The CDR3 length is 14 residues. Germline V lookup: CDR1 ENHRY, CDR2 SYGVKD. Written as DNA, the CDR3 is TGTGCCATCAGCGTGGGCAGGGACAATCAGCCCCAGCATTTT. This gives the protein CAISVGRDNQPQHF.

The rearrangement links TRBV6-1 to TRBJ2-3; TRBD1 might be the D (5 bases). The CDR3 has 15 residues. V dropped 4 bases and J dropped 1 base, with 12 bases sitting between them. CDR1 and CDR2 (germline): MNHNS, SASEGT. The CDR3 region is CASSVLQERTDTQYF. The CDR3, as DNA: TGTGCCAGCAGTGTACTACAGGAACGCACAGATACGCAGTATTTT.

V and J are TRBV5-1 and TRBJ2-2; 11 bases line up with TRBD1. CDR3 length equals 17 residues. V lost 4 bases to trimming and J lost 0 bases; unmatched junction nucleotides: 5. Germline V gene sequence: CDR1 SGHRS, CDR2 YFSETQ. The DNA of the CDR3 is TGCGCCAGCAGCATACGGGGACAGGGGGCGAACACCGGGGAGCTGTTTTTT. Protein: CASSIRGQGANTGELFF.

The chain joins TRBV5-5 to TRBJ1-5, with D uncertain. The V end was cut by 1 base, the J end by 3 bases, with 11 bases between. The CDR3 length is 15 residues. Per the germline V gene, CDR1 is SGHKS and CDR2 is YYEKEE (reference sequence). CDR3 loop: CASSLYGGPNQPQHF. The CDR3 coding sequence is TGTGCCAGCAGCTTGTATGGCGGTCCCAATCAGCCCCAGCATTTT.